The present T cell receptor beta chain was sequenced within a study of vaccination and CD4 T cells after COVID-19. Indicated treatment: approximately 10-day PBMC culture with coronavirus spike peptide pools or control peptides (ViraFEST assay). Researchers used the Oncomine TCR Beta short-read assay to sequence DNA from cultured CD4+ T cells. Each CDR3 protein is one row after TCRdb ran MiXCR on the PCR reads. The table records about 20,000 distinct CDR3 sequences, 55% of them present only once. As concerns this clonotype: Its specificity is not known.

The CDR3 has 14 amino acids. Germline V CDR1 and CDR2: MDHEN, SYDVKM. V was shortened by 7 bases and J by 1 base, with 12 bases between the two germline ends. The chain couples TRBV28 to TRBJ2-3; no clear D gene. The sample consisted of CD4+ T cells from blood, cultured in vitro. The receptor was isolated from a human donor who had recovered from COVID-19. For the CDR3, the DNA is TGTGCCAGCATTGCAGCGTCACGCACAGATACGCAGTATTTT. It codes for CASIAASRTDTQYF.